The 10 T cell receptor beta chains below all came from one sample that was sequenced in a study of blood T cell repertoires in COVID-19. Sequencing used immunoSEQ multiplex PCR; TCRdb keeps in-frame clones, though not all of them. The table has 150,000 to 200,000 clones, approximately 87% seen once. The sequenced material came from peripheral blood. The receptors here all came from a woman aged 55-69 years with COVID-19, enrolled during active disease.

The chain is built from TRBV2 and TRBJ2-1, with D possibly TRBD1 on 6 matching bases. The CDR3 length is 13 residues. Trimming left V 4 bases short and J 16 bases short, with 20 bases between. In germline, CDR1 is SNHLY, CDR2 FYNNEI. The DNA of the CDR3 is TGTGCCAGCAGTGTAATTACCACAGGGCCCCAATTCTTC. It is translated as CASSVITTGPQFF.

Concerning this clone: The junction does not match germline at one end; this may be a read error. The chain links TRBV7-7 to TRBJ2-2; D uncertain. Per the germline V gene, CDR1 is SSHAT and CDR2 is FNYEAQ (reference sequence). The CDR3 sequence is 15 residues long. As DNA, the CDR3 is TGTGCTAGCAGCTCCTCGGTTGGAGACACCGGGGAGCTGTTTTTT. Translation: CASSSSVGDTGELFF.

The rearrangement uses TRBV2 and TRBJ2-5, with unresolved D. V was pared by 10 bases and J by 3 bases, with 9 bases between. This CDR3 is built from 11 residues. Per the germline V gene, CDR1 is SNHLY and CDR2 is FYNNEI. The CDR3 loop is CANLEEETQYF. The CDR3 DNA reads as TGTGCCAACCTAGAAGAAGAGACCCAGTACTTC.

The chain links TRBV19 to TRBJ2-7; TRBD1 matches 9 bases. Germline assignment: CDR1 LNHDA and CDR2 SQIVND (reference sequence). CDR3 size: 13 residues. Trimming at V came to 9 bases and at J to 1 base, leaving 4 bases not matched to a gene. In nucleotides, the CDR3 is TGTGCCAGCGGACAGGGGCCTTCCTACGAGCAGTACTTC. Residues: CASGQGPSYEQYF.

V is TRBV7-3 and J is TRBJ2-5, with 8 nucleotides matching TRBD2. Germline-derived CDR1 and CDR2 are SGHTA and FQGTGA. The CDR3 has 14 amino acids. The V gene end was trimmed by 5 bases and the J gene end by 4 bases; junction bases not matched to a gene: 6. CDR3 in DNA: TGTGCCAGCAGCCCAGCGGGAGATGGAGAGACCCAGTACTTC. Amino acid sequence: CASSPAGDGETQYF.

The chain uses TRBV15 and TRBJ1-6; TRBD1 aligns across 9 bases. V trimming: 4 bases; J trimming: 10 bases; junction bases outside the gene matches: 5. Germline CDR1 and CDR2: LNHNV and YYDKDF (reference sequence). The CDR3 consists of 14 residues. Written as DNA, the CDR3 is TGTGCCACCAGCATGGGACAGGGAGAATCACCCCTCCACTTT. This encodes CATSMGQGESPLHF.

This chain connects TRBV5-5 to TRBJ1-2; D unclear. The CDR3 covers 12 residues. The V gene lost 5 bases and the J gene lost 8 bases, with 13 bases spanning the gap. Germline loops: CDR1 SGHKS, CDR2 YYEKEE (reference sequence). In nucleotides, the CDR3 is TGTGCCAGCAGGGCAGGCCCCCCAGGCTACACCTTC. Residues: CASRAGPPGYTF.

In this sample, this clone turned up once. The chain joins TRBV29-1 to TRBJ2-5; 8 bases align to TRBD1. CDR3 size: 12 residues. J lost 4 bases, V lost 6 bases, and 4 bases had no gene match. Per germline, CDR1 SQVTM and CDR2 ANQGSEA. CDR3 coding DNA: TGCAGCGTAACTACAGGGGGAGAGACCCAGTACTTC. It encodes CSVTTGGETQYF. Complete variable domain (other parts from reference TRBV29-1 and TRBJ2-5): SAVISQKPSRDICQRGTSLTIQCQVDSQVTMMFWYRQQPGQSLTLIATANQGSEATYESGFVIDKFPISRPNLTFSTLTVSNMSPEDSSIYLCSVTTGGETQYFGPGTRLLVL.

The V and J genes are TRBV27 and TRBJ1-2; possibly TRBD1 for D (5 bases). The CDR3 totals 14 residues. Trimming removed 5 bases at V and 8 bases at J, with 18 bases between. The germline V gene encodes CDR1 MNHEY and CDR2 SMNVEV (reference sequence). The CDR3: CASSLRSQVGGYTF. CDR3 nucleotides: TGTGCCAGCAGTCTCCGGTCACAGGTGGGCGGCTACACCTTC.

The chain couples TRBV5-6 to TRBJ1-2; possible D gene TRBD1, 6 bases. Germline V gene lookup returns CDR1 SGHDT and CDR2 YYEEEE. CDR3 size: 16 residues. Trimming stripped 0 bases from V and 4 bases from J, with 16 bases between. The CDR3 nucleotides are TGTGCCAGCAGCTTGGCCTTGGGCAGGGGCGGCTATGGCTACACCTTC. This encodes CASSLALGRGGYGYTF.